These 20 T cell receptor beta chains originate from one sample sequenced in a study of CD8+ T cells in alopecia areata. Treatment: oral pan-JAK inhibitor, 5-10 mg twice daily. Sequencing used cDNA as its template, made by extracting RNA and reverse transcribing it. Method: immunoSEQ multiplex PCR; TCRdb's copy keeps in-frame clones and lacks some. The sample lists approximately 150,000 clones; about 88% were seen once. The sample here was CD8+ T cells sorted from blood, taken at week 4, from a patient treated with tofacitinib. The receptors come from a human donor with alopecia areata.

DNA of the CDR3: TGTGCCAGCACGGTTGGTGAGGGCGATGAGGCAGAGTTCTTC. Residues: CASTVGEGDEAEFF. V gene TRBV5-6 combines with J gene TRBJ2-1; weak D call: TRBD2 (5 bases). The germline gives CDR1 SGHDT, CDR2 YYEEEE. The CDR3 extends over 14 amino acids. V was trimmed by 6 bases and J by 14 bases, leaving 24 bases between them.

The chain recombines TRBV5-6 with TRBJ2-1; unclear D gene. The CDR3 length is 17 residues. Trimming cost V 2 bases and J 6 bases, with 21 bases left between them. Germline-derived CDR1 and CDR2 are SGHDT and YYEEEE. CDR3 sequence: CASSFTSRLIDGNEQFF. As DNA, the CDR3 is TGTGCCAGCAGCTTTACCTCCCGGCTGATAGATGGCAATGAGCAGTTCTTC.

Points on this clone: Other DNA variants within this sample encode the same CDR3. CDR3: CAWSFNQETQYF. The CDR3 DNA reads TGTGCCTGGAGTTTTAATCAAGAGACCCAGTACTTC. This sequence joins TRBV30 and TRBJ2-5; D is undetermined. V shed 2 bases and J shed 2 bases, with 6 bases lying between them. The CDR3 covers 12 residues. In germline, CDR1 is GTSNPN, CDR2 SVGIG (reference sequence).

This rearrangement joins TRBV5-4 to TRBJ2-3; D is unresolved. CDR3 size: 15 residues. The germline gives CDR1 SGHNT, CDR2 YYREEE (reference sequence). The V end was cut by 10 bases, the J end by 2 bases, with 20 bases between. Here the CDR3 reads CALTPDRVATDTQYF. CDR3 DNA: TGTGCCCTCACCCCCGACCGGGTCGCCACAGATACGCAGTATTTT.

The V gene is TRBV4-1, the J gene TRBJ1-2; TRBD1 matches 7 bases. With V trimmed by 5 bases and J by 4 bases, 16 bases remained unmatched. The CDR3 contains 17 residues. Germline lookup yields CDR1 MGHRA and CDR2 YSYEKL. The DNA of the CDR3 is TGCGCCAGCAGCACGGATCCCGCAGACAGGGAGAGCTATGGCTACACCTTC. It translates to CASSTDPADRESYGYTF.

The chain has TRBV29-1 and TRBJ2-7; 9 bases are shared with TRBD1. The ends lost 1 base at V and 6 bases at J; junction bases unmatched: 19. The length of the CDR3 is 18 residues. CDR1 SQVTM and CDR2 ANQGSEA come from the germline V gene. Here the CDR3 DNA reads TGCAGCGTTGAAGGCGGGACAGGGTTCTTGGGAATGTCGGGCGAGCAGTACTTC. Protein: CSVEGGTGFLGMSGEQYF.

The J gene is TRBJ2-7, the V gene TRBV5-6; 10 bases align to TRBD2. The J segment lost 6 bases and the V segment lost 1 base, leaving 7 bases of the junction unmatched. In germline, CDR1 is SGHDT, CDR2 YYEEEE. The CDR3 runs 15 residues. CDR3 coding DNA: TGTGCCAGCAGCTTGACCAGCGGGAGGGCCGGCGAGCAGTACTTC. Its protein is CASSLTSGRAGEQYF.

Only a few counts were recorded for this clone. The rearrangement joins TRBV27 to TRBJ1-1; D is uncertain. With 5 bases removed from V and 4 bases from J, the gap between germline ends came to 11 bases. Germline V gene data show CDR1 as MNHEY and CDR2 as SMNVEV (reference sequence). The CDR3 totals 13 residues. The CDR3 DNA follows: TGTGCCAGCAGTACCAATTTGGGCACTGAAGCTTTCTTT. Its protein is CASSTNLGTEAFF.

The gene calls are TRBV30 and TRBJ2-1; weak D call: TRBD2 (6 bases). There are 12 residues in the CDR3. Trimming left V 3 bases short and J 6 bases short, with 9 bases between. Germline-derived CDR1 and CDR2 are GTSNPN and SVGIG (reference sequence). The CDR3 DNA reads TGTGCCTGGAGCGAGACTAGCAATGAGCAGTTCTTC. This gives the protein CAWSETSNEQFF.

The chain carries TRBV7-9 and TRBJ1-1, with a tentative D call TRBD1 (5 bases). The V and J ends lost 5 bases and 3 bases respectively, with 25 bases between them. CDR1 is SEHNR and CDR2 is FQNEAQ in the germline V gene (reference sequence). CDR3 length: 18 amino acids. The CDR3 coding sequence is TGTGCCAGCAGCCCGATCCTGGGCAGGGTCGATTGGTACACTGAAGCTTTCTTT. Encoded protein: CASSPILGRVDWYTEAFF.

J is TRBJ2-1 and V is TRBV7-8, with a possible D match to TRBD1 (6 bases). Germline assignment: CDR1 SGHVS and CDR2 FQNEAQ. Trimming left V 5 bases short and J 0 bases short, with 23 bases between. The CDR3 spans 19 residues. CDR3 nucleotide sequence: TGTGCCAGCAGCACAATACTGCCGTTCGCGGACAGCTCCTACAATGAGCAGTTCTTC. This sequence encodes CASSTILPFADSSYNEQFF.

The V call is TRBV9, the J call TRBJ2-7; D uncertain. Trimming took 4 bases from V and 0 from J, leaving 14 bases between them. The CDR3 has 15 residues. Germline V gene data show CDR1 as SGDLS and CDR2 as YYNGEE. Here the CDR3 reads CASSPAVGASYEQYF. The DNA for the CDR3 is TGTGCCAGCAGCCCAGCCGTGGGCGCCTCCTACGAGCAGTACTTC. The whole variable domain, remainder taken from reference TRBV9 and TRBJ2-7, is DSGVTQTPKHLITATGQRVTLRCSPRSGDLSVYWYQQSLDQGLQFLIQYYNGEERAKGNILERFSAQQFPDLHSELNLSSLELGDSALYFCASSPAVGASYEQYFGPGTRLTVT.

The chain joins TRBV29-1 to TRBJ1-1, with TRBD1 identical over 11 bases. This CDR3 comprises 14 residues. The V gene end was trimmed by 8 bases and the J gene end by 4 bases; junction bases not matched to a gene: 9. CDR1 and CDR2 (germline): SQVTM, ANQGSEA. Here the CDR3 DNA reads TGCAGCTTCTCGATGGGGACAGGGGGCACTGAAGCTTTCTTT. Amino acid sequence: CSFSMGTGGTEAFF.

The chain uses TRBV4-1 and TRBJ1-1, with 7 bases identical to TRBD1. The germline gives CDR1 MGHRA, CDR2 YSYEKL. J lost 4 bases, V lost 1 base, and 6 bases had no gene match. This CDR3 has 15 residues. CDR3 nucleotide sequence: TGCGCCAGCAGCCAAGGACAGGGCTCAGGCACTGAAGCTTTCTTT. It codes for CASSQGQGSGTEAFF.

This chain connects TRBV30 to TRBJ1-2; D is unresolved. Germline assignment: CDR1 GTSNPN and CDR2 SVGIG (reference sequence). The V and J ends lost 8 bases and 8 bases respectively, with 12 bases between them. This CDR3 is built from 10 residues. The CDR3 loop reads CAKERAGYTF. CDR3 in DNA: TGTGCCAAGGAGCGGGCAGGCTACACCTTC.

This clone was seen a few times. The chain employs TRBV7-8 and TRBJ1-1, with D hard to call. The CDR3 is 14 residues long. V was shortened by 1 base and J by 0 bases, with 6 bases between the two germline ends. CDR1 SGHVS and CDR2 FQNEAQ come from the germline V gene. The DNA for the CDR3 is TGTGCCAGCAGCTTAGAACCCTTGAACACTGAAGCTTTCTTT. Amino acids: CASSLEPLNTEAFF. Full variable domain (missing parts from reference TRBV7-8 and TRBJ1-1): GAGVSQSPRYKVAKRGQDVALRCDPISGHVSLFWYQQALGQGPEFLTYFQNEAQLDKSGLPSDRFFAERPEGSVSTLKIQRTQQEDSAVYLCASSLEPLNTEAFFGQGTRLTVV.

In DNA, the CDR3 is TGCGCCAGCAGCCCACTTTCGACGGATCTGGGCGATGAGCAGTTCTTC. The encoded protein is CASSPLSTDLGDEQFF. The chain joins TRBV5-1 to TRBJ2-1; D uncertain. The CDR3 is 16 residues long. Germline V gives CDR1 SGHRS, CDR2 YFSETQ. Deletions cut 4 bases from V and 8 bases from J, with 22 bases between.

The chain has TRBV19 and TRBJ1-1, with D possibly TRBD1 on 5 matching bases. This CDR3 contains 14 residues. CDR1 and CDR2 (germline): LNHDA, SQIVND (reference sequence). V lost 0 bases and J lost 7, with 12 bases in between. The CDR3 loop is CASSIDPGDGEAFF. The CDR3 nucleotides read TGTGCCAGTAGTATAGATCCCGGGGACGGTGAAGCTTTCTTT.

The chain joins TRBV7-9 to TRBJ2-2, with D unresolved. The CDR3 contains 16 residues. The V and J ends lost 0 bases and 4 bases respectively, with 12 bases between them. Germline V gene data show CDR1 as SEHNR and CDR2 as FQNEAQ (reference sequence). Here the CDR3 DNA reads TGTGCCAGCAGCTTAGCGGCAGACCGGCCCACCGGGGAGCTGTTTTTT. It codes for CASSLAADRPTGELFF.

The chain combines TRBV4-1 with TRBJ2-7; the D call may be TRBD1 or TRBD2 (6 bases each). The germline V gene encodes CDR1 MGHRA and CDR2 YSYEKL. V was trimmed by 0 bases and J by 3 bases, leaving 15 bases between them. The CDR3 contains 16 residues. The CDR3 bases are TGCGCCAGCAGCCAAGATCTAGGGGGGATGTACTACGAGCAGTACTTC. It translates to CASSQDLGGMYYEQYF.